This T cell receptor beta chain was documented in a study of shared clonotypes between healthy human individuals. The V end was cut by 0 bases, the J end by 1 base, with 9 bases between. The CDR3 runs 15 residues. Germline V gene data show CDR1 as SGHRS and CDR2 as YFSETQ. The repertoire was sequenced with immunoSEQ multiplex PCR; TCRdb's copy has only in-frame clones and lacks some. Found here are a few million clones, roughly 92% of them singletons; the top ten hold 0.14%. The TCR comes from a man younger than 35 in good health. The chain links TRBV5-1 to TRBJ2-3; D is possibly TRBD2 (5 bases). Sequencing was carried out using naive CD4+ T cells sorted from blood. Subset defined: CD45RA+ positively selected. CDR3 sequence: CASSLGTPRTDTQYF. The CDR3 region has the DNA TGCGCCAGCAGCTTGGGGACTCCCCGCACAGATACGCAGTATTTT.